This T cell receptor (beta chain) was identified in a study of vaccination effects on CD4 cells after COVID-19 (dated by TCRdb to between 2021 and 2024). A note on the overall study: Each participant got two doses of an mRNA SARS-CoV-2 vaccine, either BNT162b2 or mRNA-1273. SARS-CoV-2 spike-specific CD4+ TCR repertoires from before and after mRNA vaccination were compared in COVID-19 convalescent patients and in infection-naive vaccine recipients. The Oncomine TCR Beta short-read assay on an Illumina iSeq 100 was used to sequence cultures from other donors in the study. The full study included over 8 COVID-19 convalescent patients and a handful of SARS-CoV-2-naive healthy vaccine recipients.

The library came from the immunoSEQ multiplex PCR assay. DNA from the CD4+ T cells that had been cultured and isolated underwent TCR beta CDR3 sequencing. For the original study's pipeline: Non-productive TCR sequences were removed, reads were trimmed to the CDR3 region, and CDR3s of at least 7 amino acids were retained. Antigen-specific clonotypes were identified with the MANAFEST web app by comparing expansion in peptide wells against reference cultures. For clones to be considered positive, expansion at FDR<0.05 versus reference and all other wells, an odds ratio above 5, and a frequency above 0.1% in two replicate wells were required. Clonotypes significantly expanded in SARS-CoV-2 spike wells and in at least one common cold coronavirus spike condition were defined as cross-reactive. Using the stringdist R package, CDR3 similarity was measured by Levenshtein distance, and unrooted trees were constructed with ape in R 3.6.1. The clones in this table, taken by TCRdb from immuneACCESS, are in-frame only. Not every clone is retained; where verified, under half of the shortfall comes from an unresolved V gene, and the cause of the rest is unknown. V, J and clone size are those of that table, while D and trimming were read from the DNA. For this sample there are 50,000 or so clones; over 75% appear just once. 2% to 2.5% of the sample is taken by the ten largest.

Comment on this clone: What antigen it recognizes has not been identified. The record has no base qualities; no much larger clone is one base away.

In the ViraFEST assay, PBMC were stimulated with viral peptide pools, and antigen-specific CD4+ T cell clonotypes were then identified by expansion using TCR sequencing. After around ten days of culture, CD4+ T cells were isolated with the EasySep CD4+ T cell isolation kit. The absence of prior SARS-CoV-2 infection in healthy vaccine recipients was confirmed by negative nucleocapsid antibodies before and after vaccination. A few million PBMC per well were cultured with roughly 10 ug/ml peptides in IMDM containing 5% human AB serum, roughly 9.5 IU/ml IL-2 and gentamicin. Half of the culture medium was replaced with fresh IL-2-containing medium on days 3 and 7. Unless noted otherwise, every peptide stimulation condition was cultured in triplicate wells. PBMC were separated from whole blood using Ficoll-Paque Plus gradient centrifugation and were then either cryopreserved at -140C or used fresh. The overlapping peptide pools covered the spike proteins of SARS-CoV-2 as well as those of the common cold coronaviruses HCoV-NL63, HCoV-OC43 and HCoV-229E. The QIAamp micro DNA kit was used to extract genomic DNA from the cultured CD4+ T cells.

The paper as a whole reports these results and caveats: At late post-vaccination timepoints, both infection-induced and vaccine-induced clones showed marked clonal contraction, consistent with waning T cell responses. Only a small number of convalescent patients were included, and no early post-infection timepoints were available, which limited the study. In healthy vaccine recipients, vaccine-induced clones were almost all SARS-CoV-2 mono-reactive, with only 1 of 255 cross-reactive with common cold coronaviruses.

The junction shows trimming of 11 bases on V and 1 base on J, plus 16 bases between the germline ends. The CDR3 goes from the cysteine to the phenylalanine over 14 residues. Only the CDR3 part of the read is kept: 42 bases, read in frame from the first base. CDR1 and CDR2, looked up from the germline V gene, are WSHSY and SAAADI. This clonotype was sampled from a human donor who received a COVID-19 vaccine. Recombination linked TRBV10-2 to TRBJ2-3; TRBD1 is a possible D gene, resting on 6 matching bases. The source material was CD4+ T cells from PBMCs cultured with HCoV-229E spike peptides, sampled before COVID-19 vaccination. What this sample's cell subset or site label stands for: HCoV-229E spike overlapping peptide pool stimulation. For the CDR3, the sequence is CARNWGLGTDTQYF. DNA sequence: TGCGCCCGCAACTGGGGGCTAGGCACAGATACGCAGTATTTT.